These T cell receptor beta chains were read from a single sample in a study of blood T cell repertoires in COVID-19. Sequenced by immunoSEQ multiplex PCR; TCRdb stores in-frame clones only, minus some. The sample consists of about 210,000 clones, 80% to 90% of them appearing once. The sequenced sample was PBMCs or T cells enriched from blood (not recorded which). The source is a man between 18 and 29 years old with acute COVID-19. CDR3s include the opening cysteine and the closing phenylalanine or tryptophan. D genes are given only for firm matches. The size entry is marked missing in some rows and otherwise reads once, few, many or a size class.

V gene	D gene	clone size	J gene	CDR3 DNA	CDR3 protein
TRBV9	-	-	TRBJ2-3	TGTGCCAGCTCCTCAGGGGGAGGCAACACAGATACGCAGTATTTT	CASSSGGGNTDTQYF
TRBV7-2	TRBD2	-	TRBJ2-1	TGTGCCAGCAGCTTAGGGAGGCGGGAGGGTGTCTTC	CASSLGRREGVF
TRBV5-1	TRBD1	-	TRBJ2-7	TGCGCCAGCAGCCCGACAGGGGGCAACTACGAGCAGTACTTC	CASSPTGGNYEQYF
TRBV28	-	-	TRBJ1-1	TGTGCCAGCAGTTTAGGGAGCACTGAAGCTTTCTTT	CASSLGSTEAFF
TRBV28	-	-	TRBJ1-4	TGTGCCAGCAAACAAACTGAAAAACTGTTTTTT	CASKQTEKLFF
TRBV10-2	TRBD2	-	TRBJ2-2	TGCGCCAGCAGTGAGGCGGGAGTTGGTACCGGGGAGCTGTTTTTT	CASSEAGVGTGELFF
TRBV18	-	-	TRBJ1-1	TGTGCCAGCTCACCGGACAAGAACACTGAAGCTTTCTTT	CASSPDKNTEAFF
TRBV7-9	-	-	TRBJ2-4	TGTGCCAGCAGCTTAGGTACAGATCTAGCCAAAAACATTCAGTACTTC	CASSLGTDLAKNIQYF
TRBV19	TRBD1	-	TRBJ1-3	TGTGCCAGTAGTACCGGACCGGGACAGGGATACGGAAACACCATATATTTT	CASSTGPGQGYGNTIYF
TRBV9	TRBD2	-	TRBJ2-5	TGTGCCAGCAGCCCCTTTCCCGGAGCGGGAGGCCTCCAAGAGACCCAGTACTTC	CASSPFPGAGGLQETQYF
TRBV11-3	-	-	TRBJ2-3	TGTGCCAGCACCTCAGGCCTCTTGGACACAGATACGCAGTATTTT	CASTSGLLDTDTQYF
TRBV28	-	-	TRBJ2-2	TGTGCCAGCAGCCTCGTTTGGGCACCCGGGGAGCTGTTTTTT	CASSLVWAPGELFF
TRBV7-9	TRBD2	few	TRBJ2-7	TGTGCCAGCAGCCCACTAGCGGTAAACTACGAGCAGTACTTC	CASSPLAVNYEQYF
TRBV3-1/TRBV3-2	TRBD2	-	TRBJ2-3	TGTGCCAGCAGCCAACCAGAACTAGCGGGAGGAGGAGATACGCAGTATTTT	CASSQPELAGGGDTQYF
TRBV6-5	TRBD1	-	TRBJ1-2	TGTGCCAGCAGGACCCAGGGGGCTCGCGACTATGGCTACACCTTC	CASRTQGARDYGYTF
TRBV6-5	-	-	TRBJ1-1	TGTGCCAGCAGTTACTCGCCCACGACAACTGAAGCTTTCTTT	CASSYSPTTTEAFF
TRBV4-1	-	-	TRBJ2-4	TGCGCCAGCAGCCAAGCTAGCATTCAGTACTTC	CASSQASIQYF
TRBV10-3	TRBD2	-	TRBJ2-1	TGTGCCATGAACAGCGGGAGTACTTTAGGTGAGCAGTTCTTC	CAMNSGSTLGEQFF
TRBV9	TRBD1	-	TRBJ1-6	TGTGCCAGCAGCCCTGGGACAGTCAATTCACCCCTCCACTTT	CASSPGTVNSPLHF
TRBV5-1	TRBD2	-	TRBJ2-1	TGCGCCAGCAGCTATGAAGTGACTAGCGGGATAAATGAGCAGTTCTTC	CASSYEVTSGINEQFF
TRBV19	TRBD1	-	TRBJ1-2	TGTGCCAGTAGTCCGCAGGGGACAGGGAGCGGCTACACCTTC	CASSPQGTGSGYTF
TRBV18	-	few	TRBJ1-1	TGTGCCAGCTCACCACTTGATTGGCACACTGAAGCTTTCTTT	CASSPLDWHTEAFF
TRBV13	TRBD2	-	TRBJ2-7	TGTGCCAGCAGCCCGAGCGGGAGGGACGAGCAGTACTTC	CASSPSGRDEQYF
TRBV28	TRBD2	-	TRBJ2-5	TGTGCCAGCAGTTTGAGTTCGGACCACCCCTGGGGGGGCCAAGAGACCCAGTACTTC	CASSLSSDHPWGGQETQYF
TRBV4-1	-	-	TRBJ2-7	TGCGCCAGCAGCCAAGAGGCAGCGGCCTACGAGCAGTACTTC	CASSQEAAAYEQYF
TRBV5-6	-	-	TRBJ1-6	TGTGCCAGCAGCTTGGGTACGGCGGGGTTAACCCTCCACTTT	CASSLGTAGLTLHF
TRBV6-2/TRBV6-3	TRBD1	-	TRBJ2-7	TGTGCCAGCAGCCCCGGGACAGTACCTTACGAGCAGTACTTC	CASSPGTVPYEQYF
TRBV7-9	-	-	TRBJ1-1	TGTGCCAGCAGCTCAGACAGACAACGGAACACTGAAGCTTTCTTT	CASSSDRQRNTEAFF
TRBV6-5	TRBD2	-	TRBJ2-1	TGTGCCAGCAGTTATTTAGCGGGACCTGGCAATGAGCAGTTCTTC	CASSYLAGPGNEQFF
TRBV27	TRBD1	-	TRBJ2-7	TGTGCCAGCAGGGGACAGGGAGCTTACGAGCAGTACTTC	CASRGQGAYEQYF
TRBV19	-	-	TRBJ2-3	TGTGCCAGTAGTATAGAAGCGAGTACGCAGTATTTT	CASSIEASTQYF
TRBV4-3	-	-	TRBJ2-5	TGCGCCAGCAGCCAAGATAACATCGGGACACGTCCTTCGGAGACCCAGTACTTC	CASSQDNIGTRPSETQYF
TRBV27	-	many	TRBJ1-1	TGTGCCAGCAGTTCTGTGTCGGGGAGGAGAACAACTGAAGCTTTCTTT	CASSSVSGRRTTEAFF
TRBV19	-	once	TRBJ1-4	TGTGCCAGTAACAGAAGGGGGGGAAGAGGGGAAAAACTGTTTTTT	CASNRRGGRGEKLFF
TRBV5-1	TRBD2	-	TRBJ2-2	TGCGCCAGCAGCTCCGGGACTAGCACCGGGGAGCTGTTTTTT	CASSSGTSTGELFF
TRBV3-1/TRBV3-2	-	once	TRBJ2-2	TGTGCCAGCAGCCAAGAGGTTCGGGGCACCGGGGAGCTGTTTTTT	CASSQEVRGTGELFF
TRBV12-5	TRBD2	-	TRBJ2-7	TGTGCTAGTGGACCCGGGACTACCACCTCCTACGAGCAGTACTTC	CASGPGTTTSYEQYF
TRBV7-9	-	-	TRBJ2-1	TGTGCCAGCAGCTTAGGGCGGGCCTCGATCTACAATGAGCAGTTCTTC	CASSLGRASIYNEQFF
TRBV19	-	-	TRBJ2-1	TGTGCCAGTAGTATCGAATCTCTAGCCAGTGAGCAGTTCTTC	CASSIESLASEQFF
TRBV5-8	TRBD1	-	TRBJ1-1	TGTGCCAGCAGCTTACAGGGGGCCTCTGAAGCTTTCTTT	CASSLQGASEAFF
TRBV27	TRBD1	few	TRBJ2-1	TGTGCCAGCTCCCCGACAGGGGGATGGAATGAGCAGTTCTTC	CASSPTGGWNEQFF
TRBV30	-	-	TRBJ1-1	TGTGCCTGGGAAAGCTTCAGAGACATGAACACTGAAGCTTTCTTT	CAWESFRDMNTEAFF
TRBV18	-	-	TRBJ2-7	TGTGCCAGCTCACCCAGGGACGAGCAGTACTTC	CASSPRDEQYF
TRBV27	-	-	TRBJ1-1	TGTGCCAGCAGCATCCAATATCGGAGCACTGAAGCTTTCTTT	CASSIQYRSTEAFF
TRBV20-1	TRBD1	-	TRBJ1-2	TGCAGTGCTAGTCGGACAGGGGTCGGCTATGGCTACACCTTC	CSASRTGVGYGYTF
TRBV5-8	-	-	TRBJ2-4	TGTGCCAGCAGTGGCCCCGGGAACATTCAGTACTTC	CASSGPGNIQYF
TRBV7-2	TRBD1	once	TRBJ1-1	TGTGCCAGCAGCCTCCCCGTGGGACAGGGGCGGATGAACACTGAAGCTTTCTTT	CASSLPVGQGRMNTEAFF
TRBV4-1	-	-	TRBJ2-7	TGCGCCACCTCGGAAGTAGGGAGCTCCTACGAGCAGTACTTC	CATSEVGSSYEQYF
TRBV5-1	-	once	TRBJ1-1	TGCGCCAGCAGCTTGAGTGGGGGCAACACTGAAGCTTTCTTT	CASSLSGGNTEAFF
TRBV12-5	-	-	TRBJ2-5	TGTGCTAGTGGTTTGGTACAGGGAAGACGAGAGACCCAGTACTTC	CASGLVQGRRETQYF
TRBV5-1	TRBD2	-	TRBJ2-1	TGCGCCAGCAGCTTGGCTGGGCGGGAGTATGGTGAGCAGTTCTTC	CASSLAGREYGEQFF
TRBV2	TRBD2	-	TRBJ2-5	TGTGCCAGCCGGCAGCCGGGGGGGACCCAGTACTTC	CASRQPGGTQYF
TRBV2	TRBD1	once	TRBJ1-6	TGTGCCAGCAGAGGACAGGCGGATTCACCCCTCCACTTT	CASRGQADSPLHF
TRBV7-2	TRBD2	-	TRBJ2-7	TGTGCCAGCAGCGGCTCTAGCGGTTACGAGCAGTACTTC	CASSGSSGYEQYF